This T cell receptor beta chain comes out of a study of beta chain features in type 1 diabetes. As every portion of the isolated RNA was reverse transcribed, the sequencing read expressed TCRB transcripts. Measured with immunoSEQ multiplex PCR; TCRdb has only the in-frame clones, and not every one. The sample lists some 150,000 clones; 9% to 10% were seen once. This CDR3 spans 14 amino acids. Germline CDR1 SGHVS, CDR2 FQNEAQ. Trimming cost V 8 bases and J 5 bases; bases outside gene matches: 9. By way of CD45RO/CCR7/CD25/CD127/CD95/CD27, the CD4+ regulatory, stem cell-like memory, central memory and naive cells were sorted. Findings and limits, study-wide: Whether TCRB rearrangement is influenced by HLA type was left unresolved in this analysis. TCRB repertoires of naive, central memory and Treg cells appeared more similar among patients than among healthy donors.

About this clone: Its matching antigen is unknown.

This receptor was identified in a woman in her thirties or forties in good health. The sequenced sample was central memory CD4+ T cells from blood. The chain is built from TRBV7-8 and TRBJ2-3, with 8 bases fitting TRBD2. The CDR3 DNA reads TGTGCCAGCCGCTCGGGGGGGTCGGTAGATACGCAGTATTTT. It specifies CASRSGGSVDTQYF.